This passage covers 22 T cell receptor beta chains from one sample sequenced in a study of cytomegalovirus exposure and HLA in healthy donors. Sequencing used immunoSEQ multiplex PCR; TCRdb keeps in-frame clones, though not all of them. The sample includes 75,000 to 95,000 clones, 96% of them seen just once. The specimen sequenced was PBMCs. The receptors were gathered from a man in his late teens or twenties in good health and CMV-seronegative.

CDR3 bases: TGTGCCAGTAACACGGACAGGAGGAATAGCAATCAGCCCCAGCATTTT. Its translation: CASNTDRRNSNQPQHF. The chain couples TRBV19 to TRBJ1-5, with 7 bases matching TRBD1. The junction had 9 bases not matched to a gene; V was cut back by 7 bases and J by 0 bases. This CDR3 has 16 residues. The germline gives CDR1 LNHDA, CDR2 SQIVND (reference sequence).

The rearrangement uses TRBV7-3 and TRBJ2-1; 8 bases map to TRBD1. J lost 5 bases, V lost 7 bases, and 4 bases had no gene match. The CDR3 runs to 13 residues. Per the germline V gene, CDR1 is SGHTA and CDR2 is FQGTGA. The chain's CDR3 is CASTAGGNNEQFF. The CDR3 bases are TGTGCCAGCACGGCAGGGGGCAACAATGAGCAGTTCTTC.

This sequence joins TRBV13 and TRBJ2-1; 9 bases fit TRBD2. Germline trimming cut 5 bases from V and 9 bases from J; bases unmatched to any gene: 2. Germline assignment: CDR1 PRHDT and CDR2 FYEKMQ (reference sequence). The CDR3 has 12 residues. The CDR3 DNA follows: TGTGCCAGCAGCCCAGCGGGGGGTGAGCAGTTCTTC. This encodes CASSPAGGEQFF.

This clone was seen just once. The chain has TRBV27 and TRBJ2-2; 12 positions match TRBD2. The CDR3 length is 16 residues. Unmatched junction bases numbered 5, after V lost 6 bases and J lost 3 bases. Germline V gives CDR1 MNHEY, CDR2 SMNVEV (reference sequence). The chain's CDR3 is CASRLLAGGYTGELFF. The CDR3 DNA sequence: TGTGCCAGCAGGTTACTAGCGGGAGGTTACACCGGGGAGCTGTTTTTT.

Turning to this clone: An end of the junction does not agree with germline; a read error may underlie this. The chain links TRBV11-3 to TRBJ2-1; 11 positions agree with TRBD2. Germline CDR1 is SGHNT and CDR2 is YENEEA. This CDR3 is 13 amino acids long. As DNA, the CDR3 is TGTGCCAGCAGCTTCTCTAGCGGGAGGATTGGGATCTTC. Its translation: CASSFSSGRIGIF.

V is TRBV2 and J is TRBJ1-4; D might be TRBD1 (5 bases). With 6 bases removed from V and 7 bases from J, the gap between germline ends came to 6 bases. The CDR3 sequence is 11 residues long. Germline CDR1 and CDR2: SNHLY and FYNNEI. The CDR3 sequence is CASRQVEKLFF. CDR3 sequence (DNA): TGTGCCAGCAGACAGGTTGAAAAACTGTTTTTT.

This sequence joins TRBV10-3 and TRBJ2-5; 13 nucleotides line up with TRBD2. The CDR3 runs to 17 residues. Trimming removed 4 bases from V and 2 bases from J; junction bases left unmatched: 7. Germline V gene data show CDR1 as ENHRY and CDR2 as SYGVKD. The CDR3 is CAISGLAGGLGQETQYF. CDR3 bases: TGTGCCATCAGTGGACTAGCGGGAGGTCTGGGGCAAGAGACCCAGTACTTC.

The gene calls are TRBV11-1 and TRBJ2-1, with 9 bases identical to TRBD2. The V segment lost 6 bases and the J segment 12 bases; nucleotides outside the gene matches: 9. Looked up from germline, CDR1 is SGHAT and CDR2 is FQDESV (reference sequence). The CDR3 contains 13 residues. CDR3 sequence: CASRILASGVQFF. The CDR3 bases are TGTGCCAGCAGAATTCTTGCTAGCGGGGTGCAGTTCTTC.

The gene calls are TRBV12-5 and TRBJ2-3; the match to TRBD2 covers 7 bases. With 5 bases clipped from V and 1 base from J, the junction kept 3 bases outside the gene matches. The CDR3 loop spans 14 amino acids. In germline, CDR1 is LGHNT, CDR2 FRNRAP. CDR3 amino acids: CASGLGRGTDTQYF. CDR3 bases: TGTGCTAGTGGTCTGGGGAGGGGCACAGATACGCAGTATTTT.

The CDR3 nucleotides are TGTGCCAGCAGCTTAGAAGGTGGGGGGTTTACTAGCACAGATACGCAGTATTTT. The encoded protein is CASSLEGGGFTSTDTQYF. The V and J genes are TRBV11-2 and TRBJ2-3; tentative D call: TRBD2 (6 bases). From germline, CDR1 is SGHAT and CDR2 FQNNGV. The V gene lost 0 bases and the J gene lost 0 bases, with 16 bases spanning the gap. The CDR3 length is 18 residues.

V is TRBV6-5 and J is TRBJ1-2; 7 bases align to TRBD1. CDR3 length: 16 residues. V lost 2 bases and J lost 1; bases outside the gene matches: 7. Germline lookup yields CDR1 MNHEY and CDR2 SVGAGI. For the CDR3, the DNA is TGTGCCAGCAGTTACACCGACAGGGTTGGTAACTATGGCTACACCTTC. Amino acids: CASSYTDRVGNYGYTF.

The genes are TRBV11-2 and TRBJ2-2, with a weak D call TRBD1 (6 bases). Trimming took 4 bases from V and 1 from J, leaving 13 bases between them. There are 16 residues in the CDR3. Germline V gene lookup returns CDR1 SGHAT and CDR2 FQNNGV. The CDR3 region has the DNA TGTGCCAGCAGCTCTCAGGGGAGAAGGAACACCGGGGAGCTGTTTTTT. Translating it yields CASSSQGRRNTGELFF.

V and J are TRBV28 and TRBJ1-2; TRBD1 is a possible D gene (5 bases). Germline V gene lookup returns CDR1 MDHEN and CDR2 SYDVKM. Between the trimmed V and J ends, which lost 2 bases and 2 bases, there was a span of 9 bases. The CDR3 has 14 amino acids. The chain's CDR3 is CASSLGALNYGYTF. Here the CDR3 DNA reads TGTGCCAGCAGTTTAGGGGCACTCAACTATGGCTACACCTTC.

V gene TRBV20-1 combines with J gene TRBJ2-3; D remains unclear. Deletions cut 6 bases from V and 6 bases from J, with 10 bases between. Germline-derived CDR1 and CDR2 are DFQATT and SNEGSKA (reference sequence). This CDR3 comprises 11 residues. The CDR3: CSARPVDTQYF. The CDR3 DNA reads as TGCAGTGCCAGACCGGTGGATACGCAGTATTTT.

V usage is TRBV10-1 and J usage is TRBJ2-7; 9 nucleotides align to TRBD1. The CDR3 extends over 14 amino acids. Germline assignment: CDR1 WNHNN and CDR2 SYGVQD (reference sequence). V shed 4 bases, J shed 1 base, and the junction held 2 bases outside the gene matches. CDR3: CASSGGTGSYEQYF. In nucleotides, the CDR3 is TGCGCCAGCAGTGGAGGGACAGGGTCCTACGAGCAGTACTTC.

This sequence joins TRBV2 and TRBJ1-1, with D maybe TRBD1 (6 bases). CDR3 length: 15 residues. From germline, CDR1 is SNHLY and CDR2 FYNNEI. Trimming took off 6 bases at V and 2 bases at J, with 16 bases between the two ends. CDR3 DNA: TGTGCCAGCAGCGTAAACAGGGCTGGCAACACTGAAGCTTTCTTT. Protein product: CASSVNRAGNTEAFF. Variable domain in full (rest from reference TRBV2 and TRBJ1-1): EPEVTQTPSHQVTQMGQEVILRCVPISNHLYFYWYRQILGQKVEFLVSFYNNEISEKSEIFDDQFSVERPDGSNFTLKIRSTKLEDSAMYFCASSVNRAGNTEAFFGQGTRLTVV.

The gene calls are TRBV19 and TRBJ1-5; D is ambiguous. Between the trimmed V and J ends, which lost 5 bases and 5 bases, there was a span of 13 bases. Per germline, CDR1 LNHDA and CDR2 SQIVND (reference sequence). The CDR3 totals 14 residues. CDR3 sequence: CASSSDGGDQPQHF. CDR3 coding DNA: TGTGCCAGTAGTTCTGATGGCGGTGATCAGCCCCAGCATTTT.

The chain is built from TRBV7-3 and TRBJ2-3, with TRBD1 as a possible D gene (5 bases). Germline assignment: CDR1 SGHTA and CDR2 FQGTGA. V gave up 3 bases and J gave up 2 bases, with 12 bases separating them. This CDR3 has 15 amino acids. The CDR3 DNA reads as TGTGCCAGCAGCTTTAGGGGTGACTTCACAGATACGCAGTATTTT. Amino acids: CASSFRGDFTDTQYF. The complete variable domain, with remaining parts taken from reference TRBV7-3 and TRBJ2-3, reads GAGVSQTPSNKVTEKGKYVELRCDPISGHTALYWYRQSLGQGPEFLIYFQGTGAADDSGLPNDRFFAVRPEGSVSTLKIQRTERGDSAVYLCASSFRGDFTDTQYFGPGTRLTVL.

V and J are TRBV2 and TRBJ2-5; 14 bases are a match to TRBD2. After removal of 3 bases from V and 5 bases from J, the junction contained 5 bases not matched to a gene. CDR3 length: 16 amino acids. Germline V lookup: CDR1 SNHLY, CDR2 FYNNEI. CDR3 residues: CASSDGTSGSQETQYF. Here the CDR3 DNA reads TGTGCCAGCAGTGATGGGACTAGCGGGAGCCAGGAGACCCAGTACTTC.

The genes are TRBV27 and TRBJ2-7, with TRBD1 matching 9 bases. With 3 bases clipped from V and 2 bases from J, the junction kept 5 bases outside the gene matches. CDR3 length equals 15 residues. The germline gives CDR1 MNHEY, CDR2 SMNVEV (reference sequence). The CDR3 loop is CASSLVGQGPYEQYF. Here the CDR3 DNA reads TGTGCCAGCAGTTTGGTGGGACAGGGACCCTACGAGCAGTACTTC.

DNA for the CDR3: TGCAGCGTTGCTCTGAGCATGAACACTGAAGCTTTCTTT. It is translated as CSVALSMNTEAFF. The chain links TRBV29-1 to TRBJ1-1; D is unresolved. V lost 4 bases to trimming and J lost 0 bases, with 9 bases between them. The CDR3 sequence is 13 residues long. Germline CDR1 is SQVTM and CDR2 is ANQGSEA.

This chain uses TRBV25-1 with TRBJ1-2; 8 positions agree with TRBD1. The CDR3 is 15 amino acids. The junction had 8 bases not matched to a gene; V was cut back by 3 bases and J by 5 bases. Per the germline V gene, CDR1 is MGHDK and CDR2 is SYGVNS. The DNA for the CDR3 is TGTGCCAGCAGTGACAGGGGGCGCAGTATGTATGGCTACACCTTC. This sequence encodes CASSDRGRSMYGYTF.